These T cell receptor beta chains were read from a single sample in a study of T-cell memory formation after mild COVID-19. TCRdb independently ran MiXCR on the 5' RACE reads; one entry per CDR3 protein. The sample lists 580,000 or so distinct CDR3 sequences; 17% were seen once. Source material: PBMCs or a T cell subset sorted from them (not recorded which). The receptor source for this set is an adult woman who had mild COVID-19 (a few samples of this study predate the infection). Cell type and time point are not known. The CDR3 runs from the conserved cysteine through the conserved F or W. The D gene is left open where the match is weak. Clone size is stated in some rows and not others, as once, few, many or a class when expanded.

>TRBJ1-4|.|.|TRBV5-1
CASSLDRVRGNEKLFF
TGCGCCAGCAGCTTGGACAGGGTTCGCGGTAATGAAAAACTGTTTTTT
>TRBJ1-1|.|.|TRBV7-3
CASSPKFGATEAFF
TGTGCCAGCAGCCCAAAGTTCGGGGCCACTGAAGCTTTCTTT
>TRBJ2-1|few|.|TRBV3-1
CASSQGPGQGGDNEQFF
TGTGCCAGCAGCCAAGGTCCGGGGCAGGGCGGGGACAATGAGCAGTTCTTC
>TRBJ1-2|.|TRBD1|TRBV10-3
CAISKGAGTGRVGGYTF
TGTGCCATCAGCAAAGGGGCCGGGACAGGGAGGGTCGGTGGCTACACCTTC
>TRBJ1-4|.|TRBD1|TRBV6-5
CASRATGAGEKLFF
TGTGCCAGCAGAGCCACAGGGGCAGGGGAAAAACTGTTTTTT
>TRBJ2-7|.|TRBD2|TRBV3-1
CASSLGRVGEQYF
TGTGCCAGCAGCCTGGGGAGGGTCGGCGAGCAGTACTTC
>TRBJ2-1|.|TRBD1|TRBV28
CASSQDRNYNEQFF
TGTGCCAGCAGTCAGGACAGGAATTACAATGAGCAGTTCTTC
>TRBJ1-1|.|.|TRBV30
CAWSHDRTVFTEAFF
TGTGCCTGGAGTCACGACAGAACCGTTTTCACTGAAGCTTTCTTT
>TRBJ2-1|few|.|TRBV4-2
CASSQDRLDYNEQFF
TGTGCCAGCAGCCAAGATCGACTAGACTACAATGAGCAGTTCTTC
>TRBJ2-3|.|.|TRBV7-9
CASRPGASTDTQYF
TGTGCCAGCAGGCCCGGGGCCAGCACAGATACGCAGTATTTT
>TRBJ1-2|few|.|TRBV12-3/TRBV12-4
CASSKNRESSYGYTF
TGTGCCAGCAGCAAAAACAGGGAGTCGTCCTATGGCTACACCTTC
>TRBJ2-3|few|TRBD1|TRBV5-5
CASSSGGLTDTQYF
TGTGCCAGCAGCTCAGGGGGCCTCACAGATACGCAGTATTTT
>TRBJ1-4|many|.|TRBV7-9
CASSPGTTNEKLFF
TGTGCCAGCAGTCCCGGAACAACAAATGAAAAACTGTTTTTT
>TRBJ2-5|.|TRBD2|TRBV5-1
CASRSFGAGVETQYF
TGCGCCAGCAGGAGTTTCGGAGCGGGGGTGGAGACCCAGTACTTC
>TRBJ1-2|few|.|TRBV29-1
CSVEVRPPLYGYTF
TGCAGCGTTGAGGTCAGGCCCCCCCTCTATGGCTACACCTTC
>TRBJ2-3|.|TRBD1|TRBV29-1
CSVEDPSRDRETDTQYF
TGCAGCGTTGAAGATCCCAGTAGGGACAGGGAAACAGATACGCAGTATTTT
>TRBJ2-1|.|TRBD1|TRBV12-3/TRBV12-4
CASSRGRWINEQFF
TGTGCCAGCAGTAGGGGGCGATGGATAAATGAGCAGTTCTTC
>TRBJ2-1|few|TRBD2|TRBV2
CASSASGYNEQFF
TGTGCCAGCAGTGCTAGCGGCTACAATGAGCAGTTCTTC
>TRBJ1-1|few|TRBD1|TRBV4-1
CASSQGTGRSFGTEAFF
TGCGCCAGCAGCCAAGGGACAGGGAGGTCGTTCGGCACTGAAGCTTTCTTT
>TRBJ1-5|few|.|TRBV25-1
CASRLPGTETKNQPQHF
TGTGCCAGCCGATTACCTGGTACAGAGACTAAGAATCAGCCCCAGCATTTT
>TRBJ2-2|.|.|TRBV27
CASAGGPNTGELFF
TGTGCCAGCGCCGGGGGGCCGAACACCGGGGAGCTGTTTTTT
>TRBJ1-2|.|.|TRBV4-1
CASSQAPRGDYGYTF
TGCGCCAGCAGCCAAGCCCCGAGAGGAGACTATGGCTACACCTTC
>TRBJ2-1|.|.|TRBV27
CASSLFGQRYNEQFF
TGTGCCAGCAGTTTATTTGGACAGCGCTACAATGAGCAGTTCTTC
>TRBJ2-1|.|.|TRBV9
CASSPRASYNEQFF
TGTGCCAGCAGCCCGCGGGCGAGCTACAATGAGCAGTTCTTC
>TRBJ2-3|.|TRBD2|TRBV7-9
CASSLAPGTSGGPSTDTQYF
TGTGCCAGCAGCTTAGCGCCCGGCACTAGCGGGGGACCTAGCACAGATACGCAGTATTTT
>TRBJ2-1|.|.|TRBV20-1
CSAPKESYNEQFF
TGCAGTGCTCCGAAGGAGTCCTACAATGAGCAGTTCTTC
>TRBJ1-3|.|.|TRBV24-1
CATSDQGGGNTIYF
TGTGCCACCAGTGACCAGGGCGGAGGAAACACCATATATTTT
>TRBJ2-1|many|TRBD2|TRBV5-1
CASSPTSGNEQFF
TGCGCCAGCAGCCCGACTAGCGGGAATGAGCAGTTCTTC
>TRBJ1-1|few|.|TRBV5-1
CASSPASVSVMNTEAFF
TGCGCCAGCAGCCCGGCTTCTGTAAGTGTCATGAACACTGAAGCTTTCTTT